This T cell receptor (beta chain) comes out of a study of blood T cell repertoires in COVID-19. Whole-study context: Acute-phase and convalescent COVID-19 samples originated in the United States, Italy and Spain. The cDNA or gDNA used as material had been derived from T cells, B-cell-depleted T cells, or PBMCs.

Authors' analysis steps: Amplification of reference gene primers was used by the study to estimate nucleated cell counts. Measured with immunoSEQ multiplex PCR; TCRdb has only the in-frame clones, and not every one. Clone size and V and J calls were adopted from that table, with D and trimming inferred from the DNA. The data contain roughly 40,000 clones, roughly 80% of them singletons. V was clipped by 4 bases and J by 1 base, with 13 bases between them. The CDR3 totals 15 residues. Germline assignment: CDR1 SGHTA and CDR2 FQGTGA. The chain carries TRBV7-3 and TRBJ1-1; weak D call: TRBD1 (6 bases). The sequencing input was peripheral blood. This receptor was identified in a human donor with acute or convalescent COVID-19. The donor label of this sample is uncertain. The CDR3 here is CASSSTGGGNTEAFF. The CDR3 coding sequence is TGTGCCAGCAGCTCCACGGGAGGGGGGAACACTGAAGCTTTCTTT.